This TCR beta chain was retrieved from a study of blood T cell repertoires in COVID-19. Repertoires were generated with immunoSEQ multiplex PCR, while TCRdb's copy carries only in-frame clones and drops some. The sample gives about 220,000 clones, roughly 76% of which show up once; approximately 5% is in the top ten. CDR1 and CDR2 from the germline V gene are SEHNR and FQNEAQ (reference sequence). The CDR3 has 15 amino acids. V was clipped by 0 bases and J by 3 bases, with 9 bases between them. This sequence joins TRBV7-9 and TRBJ1-3; D is ambiguous. The source material was peripheral blood. This TCR came from a human donor in a cohort sampled during active COVID-19. DNA of the CDR3: TGTGCCAGCAGCTTAGCTCCGGGGTTTGGAAACACCATATATTTT. Protein product: CASSLAPGFGNTIYF. Drawing the rest from reference TRBV7-9 and TRBJ1-3, the complete variable domain is DTGVSQNPRHKITKRGQNVTFRCDPISEHNRLYWYRQTLGQGPEFLTYFQNEAQLEKSRLLSDRFSAERPKGSFSTLEIQRTEQGDSAMYLCASSLAPGFGNTIYFGEGSWLTVV.